This entry lists 7 T cell receptor beta chains sequenced from one sample in a study of identical twins. One entry per CDR3 protein, called by TCRdb with MiXCR from the 5' RACE reads. In the table there are some 440,000 distinct CDR3 sequences, 24% of which are singletons. The sample was also reused in another study, on T cells expressing NK-cell markers.

Sequencing input: CD4+ T cells sorted from blood. The receptor set was obtained from a woman younger than 35 in good health.

This clonotype was seen a few times. This chain joins TRBV11-2 and TRBJ1-6; D gene ambiguous. The V end lost 4 bases, the J end lost 10 bases, and 17 bases lay between the germline ends. The CDR3 sequence is 15 residues long. Germline-derived CDR1 and CDR2 are SGHAT and FQNNGV. CDR3 sequence (DNA): TGTGCCAGCAGCTCTTTTCCCTCGGGTGGGTCACCCCTCCACTTT. Protein sequence: CASSSFPSGGSPLHF.

This clonotype appeared a few times. This chain connects TRBV20-1 to TRBJ2-1; 13 bases are a match to TRBD2. From germline, CDR1 is DFQATT and CDR2 SNEGSKA (reference sequence). Trimming at V came to 6 bases and at J to 0 bases, leaving 5 bases not matched to a gene. This CDR3 is built from 16 residues. CDR3 amino acids: CSAGTSGASSYNEQFF. The CDR3 DNA reads as TGCAGTGCCGGGACTAGCGGGGCAAGCTCCTACAATGAGCAGTTCTTC.

This chain joins TRBV6-5 and TRBJ2-2; D call uncertain. Trimming stripped 7 bases from V and 3 bases from J, with 12 bases between. This CDR3 is built from 14 residues. Germline assignment: CDR1 MNHEY and CDR2 SVGAGI. CDR3 nucleotides: TGTGCCAGCAAGTTCCAGCCGCACACCGGGGAGCTGTTTTTT. Translated: CASKFQPHTGELFF.

V gene TRBV5-1 combines with J gene TRBJ2-1, with D hard to call. From germline, CDR1 is SGHRS and CDR2 YFSETQ. This CDR3 spans 16 amino acids. V lost 4 bases and J lost 0, with 14 bases in between. CDR3 region: CASSLETASSYNEQFF. CDR3 nucleotides: TGCGCCAGCAGCCTAGAAACAGCTTCCTCCTACAATGAGCAGTTCTTC.

The CDR3 loop is CASSSTGGWDIQYF. The CDR3 bases are TGTGCCAGCAGCTCCACAGGGGGCTGGGACATTCAGTACTTC. The chain carries TRBV5-8 and TRBJ2-4; 9 nucleotides match TRBD1. Trimming removed 3 bases from V and 8 bases from J; junction bases left unmatched: 6. This CDR3 is 14 amino acids long. Germline V gene lookup returns CDR1 SGHTS and CDR2 YDEGEE.

There are a few counts of this clonotype. The V and J genes are TRBV30 and TRBJ1-6; D is possibly TRBD1 (6 bases). The CDR3 covers 13 residues. CDR1 and CDR2 (germline): GTSNPN, SVGIG (reference sequence). The ends were cut back, 3 bases at V and 10 bases at J, with 13 bases in the middle. The DNA for the CDR3 is TGTGCCTGGAGACAGGGCTCTCTCTCACCCCTCCACTTT. This translates into CAWRQGSLSPLHF. Full variable domain (outside the CDR3, taken from reference TRBV30 and TRBJ1-6): SQTIHQWPATLVQPVGSPLSLECTVEGTSNPNLYWYRQAAGRGLQLLFYSVGIGQISSEVPQNLSASRPQDRQFILSSKKLLLSDSGFYLCAWRQGSLSPLHFGNGTRLTVT.

Worth noting for this clonotype: At one of its ends the junction is not consistent with the germline gene, which may arise from a read error. The chain couples TRBV12-5 to TRBJ2-1, with TRBD2 matching 11 bases. From germline, CDR1 is LGHNT and CDR2 FRNRAP. The CDR3 is 17 amino acids. The DNA for the CDR3 is TGTGCTAGTGGTTTGGCGGGACTAGCGGCCTCCCACAATGAGCAGTTCTTC. Its protein product is CASGLAGLAASHNEQFF.